This TCR beta chain originates from a study of early T cells in non-severe SARS-CoV-2 infection. One entry per CDR3 protein results from TCRdb running MiXCR on the 5' RACE reads. Here the sample spans tens of thousands of distinct CDR3 sequences, about 4.7% being singletons. The CDR3 extends over 13 amino acids. V lost 7 bases, J lost 8 bases, and 14 bases lay in between. Germline CDR1 and CDR2: SNHLY and FYNNEI. Ten or more counts support this clonotype. V gene TRBV2 combines with J gene TRBJ1-4; D unresolved. The receptor comes from an adult who was a healthcare worker with PCR-confirmed SARS-CoV-2 infection or an uninfected control (not recorded which). Sequencing was performed on whole blood. DNA for the CDR3: TGTGCCAGCACTTTTAGGCTTACCGAAAAACTGTTTTTT. This translates into CASTFRLTEKLFF.